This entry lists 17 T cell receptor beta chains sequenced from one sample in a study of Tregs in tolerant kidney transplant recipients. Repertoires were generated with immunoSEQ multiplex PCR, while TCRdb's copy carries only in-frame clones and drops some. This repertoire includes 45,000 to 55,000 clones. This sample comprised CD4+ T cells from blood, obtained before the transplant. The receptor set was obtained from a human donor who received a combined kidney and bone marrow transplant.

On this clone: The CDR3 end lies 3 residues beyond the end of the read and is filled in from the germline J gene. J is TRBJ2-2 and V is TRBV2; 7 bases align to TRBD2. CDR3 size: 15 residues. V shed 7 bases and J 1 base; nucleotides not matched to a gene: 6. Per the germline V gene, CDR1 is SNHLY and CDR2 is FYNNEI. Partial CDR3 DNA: TGTGCCAGCAATAGGGAGCGGGGGAACACCGGGGAG. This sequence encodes CASNRERGNTGE. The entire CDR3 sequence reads CASNRERGNTGELFF.

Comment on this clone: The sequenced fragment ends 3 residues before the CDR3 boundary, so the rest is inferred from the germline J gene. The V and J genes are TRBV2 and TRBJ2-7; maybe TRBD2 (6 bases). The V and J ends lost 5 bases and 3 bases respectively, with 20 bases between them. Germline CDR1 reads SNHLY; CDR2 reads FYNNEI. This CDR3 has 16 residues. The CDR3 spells CASSLEGSGRGYEQYF. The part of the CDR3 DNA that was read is TGTGCCAGCAGTCTAGAGGGGAGCGGGCGCGGCTACGAG.

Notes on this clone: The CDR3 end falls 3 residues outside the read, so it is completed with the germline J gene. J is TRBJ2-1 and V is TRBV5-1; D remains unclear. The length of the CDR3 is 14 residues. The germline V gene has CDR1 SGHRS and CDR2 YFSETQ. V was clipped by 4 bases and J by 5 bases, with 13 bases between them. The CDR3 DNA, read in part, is TGCGCCAGCAGCCTGAGAGCACAGAACAATGAG. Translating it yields CASSLRAQNNE. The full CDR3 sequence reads CASSLRAQNNEQFF.

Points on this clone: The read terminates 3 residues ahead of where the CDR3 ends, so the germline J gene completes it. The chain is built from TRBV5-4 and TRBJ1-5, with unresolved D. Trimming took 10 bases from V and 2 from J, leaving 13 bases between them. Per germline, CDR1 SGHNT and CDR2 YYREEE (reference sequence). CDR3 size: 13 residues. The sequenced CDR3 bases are TGTGCCGGAATTCCCGGGGGCAATCAGCCC. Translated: CAGIPGGNQP. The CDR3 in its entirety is CAGIPGGNQPQHF.

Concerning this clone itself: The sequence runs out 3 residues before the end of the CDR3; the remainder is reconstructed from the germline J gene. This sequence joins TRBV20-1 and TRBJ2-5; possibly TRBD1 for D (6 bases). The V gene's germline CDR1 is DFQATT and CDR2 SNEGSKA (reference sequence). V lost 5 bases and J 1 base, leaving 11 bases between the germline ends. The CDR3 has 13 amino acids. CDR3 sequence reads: CSAFTGPQETQYF. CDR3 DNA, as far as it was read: TGCAGTGCTTTTACAGGGCCCCAAGAGACC.

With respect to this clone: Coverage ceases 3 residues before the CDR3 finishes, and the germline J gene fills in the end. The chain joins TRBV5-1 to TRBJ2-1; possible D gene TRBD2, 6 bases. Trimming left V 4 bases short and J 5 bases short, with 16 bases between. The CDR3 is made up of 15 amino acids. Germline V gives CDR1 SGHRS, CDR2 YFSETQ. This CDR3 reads CASSPGGGKNNEQFF. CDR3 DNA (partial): TGCGCCAGCAGCCCTGGTGGGGGGAAGAACAATGAG.

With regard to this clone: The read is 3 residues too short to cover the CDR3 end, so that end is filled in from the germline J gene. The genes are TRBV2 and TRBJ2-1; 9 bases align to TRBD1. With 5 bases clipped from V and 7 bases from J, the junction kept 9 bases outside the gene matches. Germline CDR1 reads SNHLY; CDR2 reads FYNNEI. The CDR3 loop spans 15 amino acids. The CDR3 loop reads CASSPRDRDSNEQFF. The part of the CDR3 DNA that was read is TGTGCCAGCAGTCCCCGGGACAGGGATTCGAATGAG.

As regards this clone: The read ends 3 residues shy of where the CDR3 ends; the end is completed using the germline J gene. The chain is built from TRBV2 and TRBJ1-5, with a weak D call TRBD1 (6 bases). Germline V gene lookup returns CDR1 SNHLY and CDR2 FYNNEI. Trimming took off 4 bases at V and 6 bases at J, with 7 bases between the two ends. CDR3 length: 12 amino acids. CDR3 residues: CASSVQGQPQHF. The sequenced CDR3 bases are TGTGCCAGCAGTGTACAGGGTCAGCCC.

The CDR3 bases that were read are TGTGCCAGCTCACCATCGGCAGGAGGGGCCTACGAG. It translates to CASSPSAGGAYE. The whole CDR3 sequence reads CASSPSAGGAYEQYF. This chain links TRBV18 with TRBJ2-7, with D possibly being TRBD2 (6 bases). Read sequence stops 3 residues before the CDR3 end, and the germline J gene provides the missing end. V was shortened by 2 bases and J by 2 bases, with 13 bases between the two germline ends. Germline-derived CDR1 and CDR2 are KGHSH and LQKENI. CDR3 length: 15 residues.

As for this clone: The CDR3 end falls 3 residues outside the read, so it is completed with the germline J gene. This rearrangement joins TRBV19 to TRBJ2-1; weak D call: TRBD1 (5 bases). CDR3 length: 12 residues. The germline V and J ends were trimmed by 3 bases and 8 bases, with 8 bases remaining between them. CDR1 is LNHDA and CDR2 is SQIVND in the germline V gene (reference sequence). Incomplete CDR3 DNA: TGTGCCAGTAGTATGGACATGGATGAG. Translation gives CASSMDMDE. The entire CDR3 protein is CASSMDMDEQFF.

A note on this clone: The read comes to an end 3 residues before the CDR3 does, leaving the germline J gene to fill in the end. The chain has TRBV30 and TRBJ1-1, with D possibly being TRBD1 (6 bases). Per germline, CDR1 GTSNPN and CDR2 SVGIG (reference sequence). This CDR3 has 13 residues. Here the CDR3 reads CAWRDYRVPEAFF. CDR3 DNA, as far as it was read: TGTGCCTGGAGGGATTACAGGGTTCCAGAA.

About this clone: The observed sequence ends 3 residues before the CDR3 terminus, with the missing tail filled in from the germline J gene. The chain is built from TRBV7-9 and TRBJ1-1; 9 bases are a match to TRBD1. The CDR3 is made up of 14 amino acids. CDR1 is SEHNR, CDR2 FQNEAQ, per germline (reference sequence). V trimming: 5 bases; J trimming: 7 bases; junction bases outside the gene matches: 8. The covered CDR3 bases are TGTGCCAGCAGCCGCGGGACAGGGTTTCTTGAA. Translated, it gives CASSRGTGFLE. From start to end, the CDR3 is CASSRGTGFLEAFF. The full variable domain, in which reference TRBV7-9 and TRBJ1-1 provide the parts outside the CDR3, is DTGVSQNPRHKITKRGQNVTFRCDPISEHNRLYWYRQTLGQGPEFLTYFQNEAQLEKSRLLSDRFSAERPKGSFSTLEIQRTEQGDSAMYLCASSRGTGFLEAFFGQGTRLTVV.

The DNA read from the CDR3 is TGTGCCAGTAGTCGACAGGGGTTAGTGGGTGGA. Translating gives CASSRQGLVGG. The whole CDR3 reads CASSRQGLVGGLFF. This chain joins TRBV19 and TRBJ1-4, with 8 bases matching TRBD1. The read comes to an end 3 residues before the CDR3 does, leaving the germline J gene to fill in the end. Germline V gene data show CDR1 as LNHDA and CDR2 as SQIVND (reference sequence). CDR3 length: 14 residues. The full variable domain, rest sourced from reference TRBV19 and TRBJ1-4, is DGGITQSPKYLFRKEGQNVTLSCEQNLNHDAMYWYRQDPGQGLRLIYYSQIVNDFQKGDIAEGYSVSREKKESFPLTVTSAQKNPTAFYLCASSRQGLVGGLFFGSGTQLSVL.

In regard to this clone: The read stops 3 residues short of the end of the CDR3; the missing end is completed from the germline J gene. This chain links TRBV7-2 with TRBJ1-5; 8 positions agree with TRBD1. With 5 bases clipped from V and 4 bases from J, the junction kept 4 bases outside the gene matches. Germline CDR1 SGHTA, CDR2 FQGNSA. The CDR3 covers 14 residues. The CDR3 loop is CASSLGQGNQPQHF. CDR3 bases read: TGTGCCAGCAGCCTAGGACAGGGAAATCAGCCC.

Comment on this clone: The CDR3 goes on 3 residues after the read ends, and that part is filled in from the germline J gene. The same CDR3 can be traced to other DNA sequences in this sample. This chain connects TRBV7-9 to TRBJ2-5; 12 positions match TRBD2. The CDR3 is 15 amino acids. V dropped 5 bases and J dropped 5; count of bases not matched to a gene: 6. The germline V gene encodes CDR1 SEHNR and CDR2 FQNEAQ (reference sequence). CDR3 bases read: TGTGCCAGCAGCCCCGGGACTAGCGGGCCCGAGACC. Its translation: CASSPGTSGPET. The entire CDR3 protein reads CASSPGTSGPETQYF.

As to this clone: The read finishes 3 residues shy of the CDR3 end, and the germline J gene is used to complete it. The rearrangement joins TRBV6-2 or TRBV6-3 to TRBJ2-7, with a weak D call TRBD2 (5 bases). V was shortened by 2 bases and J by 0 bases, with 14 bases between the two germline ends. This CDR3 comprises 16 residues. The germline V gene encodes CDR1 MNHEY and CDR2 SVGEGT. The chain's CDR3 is CASSYLDYKSSYEQYF. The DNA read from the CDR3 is TGTGCCAGCAGTTACCTAGACTACAAAAGCTCCTACGAG.

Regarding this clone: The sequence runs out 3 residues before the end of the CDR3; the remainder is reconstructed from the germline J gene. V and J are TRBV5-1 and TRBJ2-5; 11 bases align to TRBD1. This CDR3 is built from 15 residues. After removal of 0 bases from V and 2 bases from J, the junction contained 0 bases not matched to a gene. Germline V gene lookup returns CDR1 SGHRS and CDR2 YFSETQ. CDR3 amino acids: CASSLGDRGQETQYF. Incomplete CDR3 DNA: TGCGCCAGCAGCTTGGGGGACAGGGGGCAAGAGACC.